These 24 T cell receptor beta chains were sequenced from one sample in a study of beta chain features in type 1 diabetes. The study reverse transcribed the entire isolated RNA, so it sequenced expressed TCRB transcripts. The data were produced by immunoSEQ multiplex PCR, yet TCRdb's version contains in-frame clones alone and is incomplete. The sample has 330,000 or so clones; roughly 21% are singletons. Specimen: naive CD4+ T cells from blood. These receptor sequences come from a woman aged 18-29 years in good health.

V usage is TRBV2 and J usage is TRBJ2-4, with D possibly TRBD1 on 5 matching bases. The CDR3 is 13 amino acids. Trimming cost V 2 bases and J 5 bases, with 7 bases left between them. In germline, CDR1 is SNHLY, CDR2 FYNNEI. The CDR3: CASSETRENIQYF. CDR3 coding DNA: TGTGCCAGCAGTGAAACCAGGGAAAACATTCAGTACTTC.

In this sample, this clone turned up a few times. This sequence joins TRBV30 and TRBJ2-7; D is uncertain. The CDR3 loop spans 12 amino acids. V lost 2 bases and J 7 bases, leaving 12 bases between the germline ends. Looked up from germline, CDR1 is GTSNPN and CDR2 is SVGIG (reference sequence). The CDR3 bases are TGTGCCTGGAGTATGAGTCGTGGTGAGCAGTACTTC. Encoded protein: CAWSMSRGEQYF.

The chain couples TRBV30 to TRBJ1-5, with TRBD1 matching 7 bases. V shed 1 base, J shed 6 bases, and the junction held 12 bases outside the gene matches. The CDR3 totals 16 residues. The V gene's germline CDR1 is GTSNPN and CDR2 SVGIG (reference sequence). Here the CDR3 reads CAWSDRQGGGSQPQHF. CDR3 bases: TGTGCCTGGAGTGATCGACAGGGCGGAGGAAGTCAGCCCCAGCATTTT.

The chain carries TRBV28 and TRBJ2-2; 7 bases are a match to TRBD2. Unmatched junction bases numbered 10, after V lost 6 bases and J lost 6 bases. The germline V gene encodes CDR1 MDHEN and CDR2 SYDVKM. CDR3 size: 15 residues. CDR3 DNA: TGTGCCAGCAGCCCGGGGGGAGTCGGTCCCGGGGAGCTGTTTTTT. This translates into CASSPGGVGPGELFF.

The rearrangement links TRBV30 to TRBJ1-1, with D perhaps TRBD1 (5 bases). Looked up from germline, CDR1 is GTSNPN and CDR2 is SVGIG (reference sequence). The CDR3 spans 13 residues. Trimming removed 4 bases from V and 6 bases from J, with 15 bases in between. The CDR3, as DNA: TGTGCCTGGACGGGACTCCGGTCCGCTGAAGCTTTCTTT. It encodes CAWTGLRSAEAFF. The variable domain in full, completed from reference TRBV30 and TRBJ1-1, reads SQTIHQWPATLVQPVGSPLSLECTVEGTSNPNLYWYRQAAGRGLQLLFYSVGIGQISSEVPQNLSASRPQDRQFILSSKKLLLSDSGFYLCAWTGLRSAEAFFGQGTRLTVV.

The sample holds a few counts of this clone. This rearrangement joins TRBV18 to TRBJ2-7; D is undetermined. The CDR3 spans 12 residues. The V gene's germline CDR1 is KGHSH and CDR2 LQKENI. V lost 3 bases and J 6 bases, leaving 9 bases between the germline ends. CDR3 DNA: TGTGCCAGCTCACCTCCCCCAGGCGAGCAGTACTTC. Translation: CASSPPPGEQYF. The variable domain in full, with the rest retrieved from reference TRBV18 and TRBJ2-7, is NAGVMQNPRHLVRRRGQEARLRCSPMKGHSHVYWYRQLPEEGLKFMVYLQKENIIDESGMPKERFSAEFPKEGPSILRIQQVVRGDSAAYFCASSPPPGEQYFGPGTRLTVT.

This clone showed up just a few times. This chain joins TRBV9 and TRBJ2-5; the match to TRBD2 covers 7 bases. The V segment lost 0 bases and the J segment 5 bases; nucleotides outside the gene matches: 7. CDR1 is SGDLS and CDR2 is YYNGEE in the germline V gene. This CDR3 has 15 amino acids. This chain's CDR3 is CASSVESGDGETQYF. The CDR3, as DNA: TGTGCCAGCAGCGTAGAAAGCGGGGATGGGGAGACCCAGTACTTC.

The V gene is TRBV5-1, the J gene TRBJ2-3; TRBD1 might be the D (6 bases). The CDR3 has 16 residues. Per germline, CDR1 SGHRS and CDR2 YFSETQ. V lost 4 bases, J lost 2 bases, and 17 bases lay in between. The CDR3 coding sequence is TGCGCCAGCAGCCTAATTAAAGGACAGTCCACAGATACGCAGTATTTT. Amino acids: CASSLIKGQSTDTQYF.

This clone was counted between two and nine times. The J gene is TRBJ2-3, the V gene TRBV29-1, with 9 nucleotides matching TRBD1. V shed 6 bases and J 1 base; nucleotides not matched to a gene: 5. Germline loops: CDR1 SQVTM, CDR2 ANQGSEA. The CDR3 covers 14 residues. The CDR3 loop is CSVGWTGGTDTQYF. CDR3 nucleotides: TGCAGCGTCGGCTGGACAGGGGGCACAGATACGCAGTATTTT.

This clone was counted a few times. The genes are TRBV7-6 and TRBJ2-5; 9 positions agree with TRBD2. V lost 5 bases to trimming and J lost 7 bases; unmatched junction nucleotides: 14. Germline V lookup: CDR1 SGHVS, CDR2 FNYEAQ. There are 16 residues in the CDR3. Written as DNA, the CDR3 is TGTGCCAGCAGCCTCTTAGCGGGTAGCGGGAGTGGGACCCAGTACTTC. Translation gives CASSLLAGSGSGTQYF.

The CDR3 DNA is TGCGCCAGCAGCTTGGGGGGACAGAGGGAGACCCAGTACTTC. It specifies CASSLGGQRETQYF. This sequence joins TRBV5-1 and TRBJ2-5; 7 bases are shared with TRBD1. The germline V gene has CDR1 SGHRS and CDR2 YFSETQ. CDR3 size: 14 residues. V shed 0 bases and J 5 bases; nucleotides not matched to a gene: 4.

In this sample, this clone turned up a few times. Other DNA sequences from this sample encode an identical CDR3 as well. The chain recombines TRBV18 with TRBJ2-3; D gene unclear. This CDR3 region has 13 residues. Germline V gene data show CDR1 as KGHSH and CDR2 as LQKENI. Between the trimmed V and J ends, which lost 3 bases and 0 bases, there was a span of 4 bases. The CDR3 DNA follows: TGTGCCAGCTCACCCCCGAGCACAGATACGCAGTATTTT. Protein product: CASSPPSTDTQYF.

V usage is TRBV19 and J usage is TRBJ2-6; 7 bases agree with TRBD1. Germline CDR1 and CDR2: LNHDA and SQIVND (reference sequence). The CDR3 totals 15 residues. After removal of 5 bases from V and 9 bases from J, the junction contained 10 bases not matched to a gene. In nucleotides, the CDR3 is TGTGCCAGTAGTCCAATGACAGGGAACAACAACGTCCTGACTTTC. Encoded protein: CASSPMTGNNNVLTF.

Only a few counts were recorded for this clone. The chain uses TRBV29-1 and TRBJ2-7, with D possibly being TRBD1 (6 bases). Between the trimmed V and J ends, which lost 4 bases and 5 bases, there was a span of 12 bases. This CDR3 is 12 amino acids long. Per the germline V gene, CDR1 is SQVTM and CDR2 is ANQGSEA. CDR3 sequence (DNA): TGCAGCGTTGGACAGGACGGGGACGAGCAGTACTTC. Translated, it gives CSVGQDGDEQYF.

V usage is TRBV6-6 and J usage is TRBJ1-1; tentatively, D is TRBD1 (5 bases). Trimming removed 5 bases at V and 5 bases at J, with 12 bases between. This CDR3 contains 13 residues. Germline V gene lookup returns CDR1 MNHNY and CDR2 SVGAGI (reference sequence). As DNA, the CDR3 is TGTGCCAGCAGTGACAGCCCGGCGACTGAAGCTTTCTTT. This gives the protein CASSDSPATEAFF.

CDR3 region: CASTREFSNTEAFF. CDR3 nucleotide sequence: TGTGCCTCCACCCGGGAGTTTAGTAACACTGAAGCTTTCTTT. V is TRBV2 and J is TRBJ1-1; D is ambiguous. This CDR3 has 14 residues. Trimming pared 11 bases from V and 2 bases from J, leaving 18 bases between. The germline gives CDR1 SNHLY, CDR2 FYNNEI.

The chain has TRBV5-1 and TRBJ2-3; 13 nucleotides match TRBD2. The CDR3 contains 16 residues. The ends lost 3 bases at V and 6 bases at J; junction bases unmatched: 7. Germline CDR1 and CDR2: SGHRS and YFSETQ. CDR3 in DNA: TGCGCCAGCAGCTCAGGGACTAGCGGGGCCCTCGATACGCAGTATTTT. Translated: CASSSGTSGALDTQYF.

The V and J genes are TRBV5-1 and TRBJ1-2, with D possibly TRBD1 on 6 matching bases. The V end lost 0 bases, the J end lost 0 bases, and 9 bases lay between the germline ends. The CDR3 covers 15 residues. Germline CDR1 and CDR2: SGHRS and YFSETQ. Here the CDR3 DNA reads TGCGCCAGCAGCTTGGTTGCAGGGGCTAACTATGGCTACACCTTC. This translates into CASSLVAGANYGYTF.

Only a few counts were recorded for this clone. The chain joins TRBV27 to TRBJ2-1; D not certain. CDR3 size: 11 residues. V was cut by 7 bases and J by 10 bases, with 11 bases left in between. CDR1 is MNHEY and CDR2 is SMNVEV in the germline V gene (reference sequence). The CDR3 bases are TGTGCCAGCATGGCATCCCAGGAGCAGTTCTTC. As protein: CASMASQEQFF.

The chain recombines TRBV4-1 with TRBJ2-3; tentatively, D is TRBD2 (6 bases). V lost 2 bases, J lost 2 bases, and 11 bases lay in between. The germline V gene has CDR1 MGHRA and CDR2 YSYEKL. There are 15 residues in the CDR3. CDR3 nucleotide sequence: TGCGCCAGCAGCCAATCGGGAGTACTCACAGATACGCAGTATTTT. It yields the protein CASSQSGVLTDTQYF.

The chain carries TRBV7-2 and TRBJ1-2; D not resolved. The CDR3 has 14 amino acids. Germline values: CDR1 SGHTA, CDR2 FQGNSA. V was trimmed by 3 bases and J by 4 bases, leaving 12 bases between them. CDR3 sequence: CASSFQSSGYGYTF. The CDR3 DNA sequence: TGTGCCAGCAGCTTCCAAAGTAGTGGCTATGGCTACACCTTC.

The chain has TRBV5-1 and TRBJ1-2; no definite D call. Trimming took 0 bases from V and 2 from J, leaving 8 bases between them. This CDR3 is built from 14 residues. CDR1 is SGHRS, CDR2 YFSETQ, per germline. The CDR3 DNA reads as TGCGCCAGCAGCTTGGTGTCCAGGAACTATGGCTACACCTTC. Translated: CASSLVSRNYGYTF.

This clone has only a few counts. The CDR3 bases are TGTGCCAGCAGCTTATCGACAAGGATAGATACGCAGTATTTT. This sequence encodes CASSLSTRIDTQYF. The chain couples TRBV7-9 to TRBJ2-3; D unresolved. The CDR3 runs 14 residues. V was pared by 2 bases and J by 5 bases, with 11 bases between. Germline V gene sequence: CDR1 SEHNR, CDR2 FQNEAQ (reference sequence).

The chain couples TRBV5-6 to TRBJ1-5; D perhaps matches TRBD1 (6 bases). Trimming took off 2 bases at V and 0 bases at J, with 9 bases between the two ends. The length of the CDR3 is 15 residues. In germline, CDR1 is SGHDT, CDR2 YYEEEE. The CDR3 nucleotides read TGTGCCAGCAGCTTCGGGGGGCGTAGCAATCAGCCCCAGCATTTT. It translates to CASSFGGRSNQPQHF.